This TCR beta chain was observed in a study of CD8+CD57+ T cells in acquired aplastic anemia. Genomic DNA constituted the template upon which TCR beta VDJ and CDR3 profiling was performed. TCRdb processed the reads anew with MiXCR; each CDR3 protein has one entry. The sample holds approximately 470,000 distinct CDR3 sequences, approximately 32% seen once. Patients who underwent sequencing had shown CD8+CD57+ cell expansion by flow cytometry. General study points: Common to patients and controls were 25 to 30 CD8+ CDR3 sequences. Patients and controls were not found to differ significantly in CD8+ Simpson's diversity.

Concerning this clonotype: Its target is not known.

The CDR3 is made up of 18 amino acids. V was cut by 0 bases and J by 0 bases, with 12 bases left in between. The germline V gene has CDR1 LNHNV and CDR2 YYDKDF (reference sequence). V is TRBV15 and J is TRBJ2-6; D is possibly TRBD1 (5 bases). The sample comprised sorted CD4+, CD8+, or CD8+CD57+ T cells (not recorded which) from PBMCs. This TCR came from a human donor with aplastic anemia. The CDR3 is CATSRDGQLPSGANVLTF. The CDR3 nucleotides are TGTGCCACCAGCAGAGATGGACAACTCCCCTCTGGGGCCAACGTCCTGACTTTC.